Below are 28 T cell receptor beta chains sequenced from a single sample in a study of blood T cell repertoires in COVID-19. Data came from immunoSEQ multiplex PCR; TCRdb stores just in-frame clones and leaves some out. The data show approximately 300,000 clones, around 80% seen once. The sequenced sample consisted of peripheral blood. The receptors were sampled from a woman aged 45-60 years with acute or convalescent COVID-19.

The chain has TRBV29-1 and TRBJ2-7; TRBD1 matches 10 bases. CDR3 size: 13 residues. V shed 6 bases, J shed 2 bases, and the junction held 4 bases outside the gene matches. Germline assignment: CDR1 SQVTM and CDR2 ANQGSEA. The DNA for the CDR3 is TGCAGCGTCGGGGGGACAGGGGCCTACGAGCAGTACTTC. Amino acid sequence: CSVGGTGAYEQYF.

The rearrangement uses TRBV10-3 and TRBJ2-7, with D perhaps TRBD2 (5 bases). Germline-derived CDR1 and CDR2 are ENHRY and SYGVKD. The V end lost 7 bases, the J end lost 5 bases, and 12 bases lay between the germline ends. CDR3 length: 12 amino acids. CDR3 sequence (DNA): TGTGCCATCACCGACCTAGCTAACGAGCAGTACTTC. As protein: CAITDLANEQYF.

This clone was seen only a few times. The CDR3 is CASSLFAGGRQETQYF. The CDR3 bases are TGTGCCAGCAGCTTGTTTGCAGGGGGCCGCCAAGAGACCCAGTACTTC. J is TRBJ2-5 and V is TRBV5-8; TRBD1 aligns across 8 bases. The germline gives CDR1 SGHTS, CDR2 YDEGEE. CDR3 length: 16 amino acids. The J segment lost 1 base and the V segment lost 1 base, leaving 6 bases of the junction unmatched. Drawing the rest from reference TRBV5-8 and TRBJ2-5, the complete variable domain is EAGVTQSPTHLIKTRGQQATLRCSPISGHTSVYWYQQALGLGLQFLLWYDEGEERNRGNFPPRFSGRQFPNYSSELNVNALELEDSALYLCASSLFAGGRQETQYFGPGTRLLVL.

The V and J genes are TRBV30 and TRBJ2-1; tentatively, D is TRBD2 (6 bases). Germline CDR1 reads GTSNPN; CDR2 reads SVGIG (reference sequence). The CDR3 contains 14 residues. V shed 4 bases and J shed 0 bases, with 10 bases lying between them. Here the CDR3 reads CAWISGSSYNEQFF. The CDR3 coding sequence is TGTGCCTGGATTAGCGGAAGCTCCTACAATGAGCAGTTCTTC.

The CDR3 DNA sequence: TGCAGCGTTGTTCTCACTGAAGCTTTCTTT. Its protein product is CSVVLTEAFF. This rearrangement joins TRBV29-1 to TRBJ1-1; the D is unclear. The CDR3 spans 10 residues. Trimming shortened V by 4 bases and J by 4 bases, and 4 bases separated the two germline ends. Germline lookup yields CDR1 SQVTM and CDR2 ANQGSEA.

This clone showed up just a few times. The V and J genes are TRBV21-1 and TRBJ2-7; TRBD2 reflects the table's D call only, with no check against the DNA. TRBV21-1 corresponds to a pseudogene. The CDR3 contains 16 residues. The CDR3, as DNA: TGTGCCAGCAGCAAAGAGGAGGTTTCGGTCACCTACGAGCAGTACGTC. Translation gives CASSKEEVSVTYEQYV.

The CDR3 sequence is CASSYSGSTDTQYF. CDR3 nucleotide sequence: TGTGCCAGCAGTTATAGCGGGAGCACAGATACGCAGTATTTT. The chain links TRBV5-4 to TRBJ2-3; TRBD2 agrees at 7 bases. The CDR3 consists of 14 residues. Per the germline V gene, CDR1 is SGHNT and CDR2 is YYREEE (reference sequence). V shed 5 bases and J 0 bases; nucleotides not matched to a gene: 3.

The rearrangement joins TRBV7-9 to TRBJ2-1; possible D gene TRBD2, 5 bases. The germline CDR1 and CDR2 sequences are SEHNR and FQNEAQ (reference sequence). V was trimmed by 1 base and J by 0 bases, leaving 13 bases between them. The length of the CDR3 is 17 residues. CDR3 loop: CASSLDRSGFSYNEQFF. The CDR3 region has the DNA TGTGCCAGCAGCTTAGATCGGTCGGGGTTCTCCTACAATGAGCAGTTCTTC.

The chain couples TRBV7-9 to TRBJ2-1; D may be TRBD2 (6 bases). Germline loops: CDR1 SEHNR, CDR2 FQNEAQ (reference sequence). CDR3 length equals 18 residues. Trimming cost V 5 bases and J 5 bases, with 25 bases left between them. The DNA for the CDR3 is TGTGCCAGCAGCCCTAGCCTATCTAGGGCGGGAAGGAACAATGAGCAGTTCTTC. This gives the protein CASSPSLSRAGRNNEQFF.

The chain recombines TRBV4-1 with TRBJ2-5, with 10 positions matching TRBD2. Germline trimming cut 1 base from V and 4 bases from J; bases unmatched to any gene: 9. The CDR3 is made up of 17 amino acids. Germline V gene data show CDR1 as MGHRA and CDR2 as YSYEKL. CDR3 bases: TGCGCCAGCAGCCAAGGCAAGCGGGAGGGCCGGAGAGAGACCCAGTACTTC. Protein product: CASSQGKREGRRETQYF.

On this clone: In the same sample, other DNA sequences code for this CDR3. The chain joins TRBV6-5 to TRBJ2-1; a weak D match, TRBD1 (5 bases). V dropped 4 bases and J dropped 0 bases, with 10 bases sitting between them. CDR1 is MNHEY, CDR2 SVGAGI, per germline. This CDR3 contains 15 residues. The CDR3 DNA is TGTGCCAGCAGTTTAACAGGCAGCTCCTACAATGAGCAGTTCTTC. Protein: CASSLTGSSYNEQFF.

This clone has just a few counts. V is TRBV11-2 and J is TRBJ1-6; D unclear. This CDR3 region has 14 residues. Germline CDR1 and CDR2: SGHAT and FQNNGV. The V end was cut by 5 bases, the J end by 8 bases, with 13 bases between. The chain's CDR3 is CASSPNVGDSPLHF. The CDR3 DNA follows: TGTGCCAGCAGCCCCAACGTGGGAGATTCACCCCTCCACTTT.

The chain recombines TRBV4-1 with TRBJ1-1; D may be TRBD1 (5 bases). With 1 base removed from V and 5 bases from J, the gap between germline ends came to 8 bases. The CDR3 has 13 residues. Germline CDR1 MGHRA, CDR2 YSYEKL. The CDR3 DNA reads as TGCGCCAGCAGCCAAGGGCGGGGGACTGAAGCTTTCTTT. Translating gives CASSQGRGTEAFF.

The V and J genes are TRBV5-1 and TRBJ1-2; 7 bases align to TRBD1. Germline CDR1 is SGHRS and CDR2 is YFSETQ. The CDR3 sequence is 13 residues long. V shed 4 bases, J shed 7 bases, and the junction held 7 bases outside the gene matches. Written as DNA, the CDR3 is TGCGCCAGCAGCGACGAGACAGGGAGTGGCTACACCTTC. Translating gives CASSDETGSGYTF.

This clone was observed once. The V gene is TRBV30, the J gene TRBJ2-2, with 12 bases fitting TRBD2. Germline V CDR1 and CDR2: GTSNPN, SVGIG (reference sequence). This CDR3 contains 16 residues. V lost 4 bases and J lost 6; bases outside the gene matches: 9. The CDR3 nucleotides are TGTGCCTGGATGGCCGCGACTAGCGGGAGCGCCGGGGAGCTGTTTTTT. Protein sequence: CAWMAATSGSAGELFF.

This clone has only a few counts. The J gene is TRBJ1-5, the V gene TRBV7-6, with 9 bases fitting TRBD1. The V gene's germline CDR1 is SGHVS and CDR2 FNYEAQ. Losses at the gene ends were 5 bases for V and 2 bases for J; bases not matched to a gene: 4. The CDR3 consists of 15 residues. DNA of the CDR3: TGTGCCAGCAGCCTGGGGACAGGGCGCAATCAGCCCCAGCATTTT. Translating it yields CASSLGTGRNQPQHF.

On this clone itself: The identical CDR3 is also encoded by other nucleotide sequences in the sample. V is TRBV12-3 or TRBV12-4 and J is TRBJ2-3, with D uncertain. This CDR3 is built from 12 residues. V was pared by 4 bases and J by 0 bases, with 2 bases between. Here the CDR3 reads CASSSSTDTQYF. Written as DNA, the CDR3 is TGTGCCAGCAGTTCAAGCACAGATACGCAGTATTTT.

CDR3 sequence: CASSPQGYGYTF. The DNA for the CDR3 is TGTGCCAGTAGTCCCCAGGGTTATGGCTACACCTTC. This rearrangement joins TRBV19 to TRBJ1-2; possibly TRBD1 for D (5 bases). Trimming pared 5 bases from V and 5 bases from J, leaving 9 bases between. The CDR3 has 12 residues. The germline V gene encodes CDR1 LNHDA and CDR2 SQIVND (reference sequence).

The chain joins TRBV5-1 to TRBJ2-3, with D perhaps TRBD1 (6 bases). Looked up from germline, CDR1 is SGHRS and CDR2 is YFSETQ. The CDR3 is 15 amino acids. The V end lost 4 bases, the J end lost 3 bases, and 15 bases lay between the germline ends. The CDR3 protein is CASSQVPGQTDTQYF. The CDR3 bases are TGCGCCAGCAGCCAAGTCCCCGGACAGACAGATACGCAGTATTTT.

CDR3 protein: CASSFLGSGANVLTF. The CDR3 nucleotides read TGTGCCAGCAGTTTCCTCGGTTCCGGGGCCAACGTCCTGACTTTC. This chain joins TRBV27 and TRBJ2-6; D uncertain. Germline V gene lookup returns CDR1 MNHEY and CDR2 SMNVEV (reference sequence). This CDR3 comprises 15 residues. Between the trimmed V and J ends, which lost 3 bases and 4 bases, there was a span of 10 bases. The full variable domain, with the rest looked up from reference TRBV27 and TRBJ2-6, is EAQVTQNPRYLITVTGKKLTVTCSQNMNHEYMSWYRQDPGLGLRQIYYSMNVEVTDKGDVPEGYKVSRKEKRNFPLILESPSPNQTSLYFCASSFLGSGANVLTFGAGSRLTVL.

The chain links TRBV9 to TRBJ2-1, with D possibly TRBD2 on 6 matching bases. The V and J ends lost 4 bases and 0 bases respectively, with 17 bases between them. CDR1 SGDLS and CDR2 YYNGEE come from the germline V gene. CDR3 length: 17 amino acids. CDR3 region: CASSPKTSLSSYNEQFF. The CDR3 bases are TGTGCCAGCAGCCCGAAGACTAGTCTAAGCTCCTACAATGAGCAGTTCTTC.

The rearrangement uses TRBV2 and TRBJ1-3, with D maybe TRBD1 (5 bases). The germline V and J ends were trimmed by 2 bases and 5 bases, with 13 bases remaining between them. In germline, CDR1 is SNHLY, CDR2 FYNNEI. CDR3 length: 15 amino acids. The CDR3 DNA reads TGTGCCAGCAGTGAACAGGGCCACTTCAGAAACACCATATATTTT. Its translation is CASSEQGHFRNTIYF. The entire variable domain, with the rest obtained from reference TRBV2 and TRBJ1-3, is as follows: EPEVTQTPSHQVTQMGQEVILRCVPISNHLYFYWYRQILGQKVEFLVSFYNNEISEKSEIFDDQFSVERPDGSNFTLKIRSTKLEDSAMYFCASSEQGHFRNTIYFGEGSWLTVV.

V and J are TRBV6-1 and TRBJ2-4, with TRBD1 as a possible D gene (5 bases). This CDR3 region has 14 residues. Per the germline V gene, CDR1 is MNHNS and CDR2 is SASEGT. V was clipped by 1 base and J by 4 bases, with 8 bases between them. The chain's CDR3 is CASSEGGAKNIQYF. The CDR3, as DNA: TGTGCCAGCAGTGAAGGTGGGGCGAAAAACATTCAGTACTTC.

The rearrangement links TRBV21-1 to TRBJ2-5; the D segment call TRBD1 is taken from the table without a DNA check. TRBV21-1 is a known pseudogene. The CDR3 is 11 amino acids. The CDR3: CASSPRETQYF. In DNA, the CDR3 is TGTGCCAGCAGCCCCAGGGAGACCCAGTACTTC.

The genes are TRBV7-2 and TRBJ2-1, with D possibly being TRBD1 (6 bases). With 5 bases removed from V and 10 bases from J, the gap between germline ends came to 15 bases. This CDR3 is built from 13 residues. Germline CDR1 is SGHTA and CDR2 is FQGNSA. The CDR3 sequence: CASSPTGNREQFF. CDR3 coding DNA: TGTGCCAGCAGCCCGACAGGTAATCGAGAGCAGTTCTTC.

The V and J genes are TRBV7-2 and TRBJ2-5; D uncertain. Trimming took off 4 bases at V and 2 bases at J, with 8 bases between the two ends. This CDR3 region has 13 residues. CDR1 and CDR2 (germline): SGHTA, FQGNSA. In nucleotides, the CDR3 is TGTGCCAGCAGCTCACGCCTACAAGAGACCCAGTACTTC. Amino acids: CASSSRLQETQYF. Supplemented by reference TRBV7-2 and TRBJ2-5, the full variable domain reads GAGVSQSPSNKVTEKGKDVELRCDPISGHTALYWYRQSLGQGLEFLIYFQGNSAPDKSGLPSDRFSAERTGGSVSTLTIQRTQQEDSAVYLCASSSRLQETQYFGPGTRLLVL.

This clone came up a few times. In DNA, the CDR3 is TGTGCCAGCAGTCAGGACAGTGGAAACACCATATATTTT. This sequence encodes CASSQDSGNTIYF. The V call is TRBV2, the J call TRBJ1-3; a weak D match, TRBD1 (6 bases). Trimming cost V 5 bases and J 3 bases, with 8 bases left between them. CDR3 length: 13 amino acids. Germline V gene sequence: CDR1 SNHLY, CDR2 FYNNEI.

The chain joins TRBV30 to TRBJ2-1, with 7 bases matching TRBD2. The junction had 5 bases not matched to a gene; V was cut back by 7 bases and J by 2 bases. The CDR3 has 13 amino acids. Per the germline V gene, CDR1 is GTSNPN and CDR2 is SVGIG (reference sequence). CDR3 in DNA: TGTGCCTCGGCTAGCGGACCCTACAATGAGCAGTTCTTC. Translating it yields CASASGPYNEQFF.